Listed here is a single TCR beta chain. The data were taken from a study of blood T cell repertoires in COVID-19. Study as a whole: Sources were T cells, B-cell-depleted T cells, or PBMCs; the material itself was cDNA or gDNA.

As handled by the study authors: Amplification with reference gene primers provided the estimates of nucleated cell counts. The assay was immunoSEQ multiplex PCR, and TCRdb's table has in-frame clones only and misses some. From that table come the V and J calls and clone size; the DNA was used to work out D and trimming. The sample records hundreds of thousands of clones, 80% to 85% being singletons. The sequence came from a man aged 25-45 years with active or convalescent COVID-19. Sequencing used peripheral blood.

CDR3 DNA: TGCGCCAGCAGCTTGATCGGGGGATATGAGCAGTTCTTC. This translates into CASSLIGGYEQFF. The rearrangement links TRBV5-1 to TRBJ2-1, with D perhaps matching TRBD2 (6 bases). The germline V gene encodes CDR1 SGHRS and CDR2 YFSETQ. V was clipped by 1 base and J by 8 bases, with 10 bases between them. CDR3 length: 13 amino acids.